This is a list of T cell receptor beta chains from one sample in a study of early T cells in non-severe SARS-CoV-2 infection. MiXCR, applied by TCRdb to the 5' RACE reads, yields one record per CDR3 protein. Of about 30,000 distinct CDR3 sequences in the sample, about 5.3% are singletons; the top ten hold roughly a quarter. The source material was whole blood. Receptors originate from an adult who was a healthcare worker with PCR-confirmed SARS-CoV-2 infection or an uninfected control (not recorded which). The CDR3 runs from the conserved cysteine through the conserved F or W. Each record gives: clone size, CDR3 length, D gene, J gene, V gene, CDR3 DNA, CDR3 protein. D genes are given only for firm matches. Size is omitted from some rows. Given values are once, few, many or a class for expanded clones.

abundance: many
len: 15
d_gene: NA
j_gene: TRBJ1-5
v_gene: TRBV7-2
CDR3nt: TGTGCCAGCAGCGTAGAGAGGGGCCTTCATCAGCCCCAGCATTTT
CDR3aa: CASSVERGLHQPQHF

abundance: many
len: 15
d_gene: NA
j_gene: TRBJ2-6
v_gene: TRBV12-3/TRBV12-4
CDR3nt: TGTGCCAGCAGCCAGCTGAGCTCTGGGGCCAACGTCCTGACTTTC
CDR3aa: CASSQLSSGANVLTF

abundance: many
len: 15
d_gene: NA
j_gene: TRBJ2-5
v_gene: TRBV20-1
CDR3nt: TGCAGTGCTAACCGGGCCCAATCCATGCAAGAGACCCAGTACTTC
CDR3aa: CSANRAQSMQETQYF

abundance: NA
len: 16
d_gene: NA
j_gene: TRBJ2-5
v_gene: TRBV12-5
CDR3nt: TGTGCTAGTGGTTTGGGGGGCGGGACTCCAAGAGAGACCCAGTACTTC
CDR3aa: CASGLGGGTPRETQYF

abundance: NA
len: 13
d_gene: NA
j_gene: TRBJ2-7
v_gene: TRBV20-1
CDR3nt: TGCAGTGCTACCTTGCCCCCCGGCTACGAGCAGTACTTC
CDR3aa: CSATLPPGYEQYF

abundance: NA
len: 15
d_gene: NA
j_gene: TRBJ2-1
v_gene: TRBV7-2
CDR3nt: TGTGCCAGCAGTCCCCGGCTAGGGAGTACATATGAGCAGTTCTTC
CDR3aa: CASSPRLGSTYEQFF

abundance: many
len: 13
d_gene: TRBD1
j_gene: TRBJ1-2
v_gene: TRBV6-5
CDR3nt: TGTGCCAGCAGTACCGGGACAGGGGACGGCTACACCTTC
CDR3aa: CASSTGTGDGYTF

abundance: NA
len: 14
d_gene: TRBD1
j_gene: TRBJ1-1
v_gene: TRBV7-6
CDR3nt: TGTGCCAGCAGCCCCCGGACAGGAACCACTGAAGCTTTCTTT
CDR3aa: CASSPRTGTTEAFF

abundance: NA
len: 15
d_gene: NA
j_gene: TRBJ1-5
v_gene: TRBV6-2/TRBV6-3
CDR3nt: TGTGCCAGCAGATCCGGGGGGATTAGCAATCAGCCCCAGCATTTT
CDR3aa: CASRSGGISNQPQHF

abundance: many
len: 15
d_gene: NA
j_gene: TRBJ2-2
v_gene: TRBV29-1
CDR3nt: TGCAGCGTTGTAGTAGGGGCAACCAACACCGGGGAGCTGTTTTTT
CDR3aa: CSVVVGATNTGELFF

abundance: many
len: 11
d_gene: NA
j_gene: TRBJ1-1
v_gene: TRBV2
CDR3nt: TGTGCCAGCAGTGAAGGTCTGGAAGCTTTCTTT
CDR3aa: CASSEGLEAFF

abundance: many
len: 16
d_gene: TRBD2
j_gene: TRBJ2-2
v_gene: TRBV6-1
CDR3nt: TGTGCCAGCAGTTTTCAAGCGGGAGCGGGCACCGGGGAGCTGTTTTTT
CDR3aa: CASSFQAGAGTGELFF

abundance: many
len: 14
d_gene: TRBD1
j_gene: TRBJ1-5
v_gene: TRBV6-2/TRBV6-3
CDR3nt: TGTGCCAGCAGGACAGGGTCCAGCAATCAGCCCCAGCATTTT
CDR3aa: CASRTGSSNQPQHF

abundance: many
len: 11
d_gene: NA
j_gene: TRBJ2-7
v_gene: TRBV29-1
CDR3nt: TGCAGCGTGGCCCGGGGTTACGAGCAGTACTTC
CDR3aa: CSVARGYEQYF

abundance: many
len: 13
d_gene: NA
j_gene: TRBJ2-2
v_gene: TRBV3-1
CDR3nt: TGTGCCAGCAGCCAAAAGAACACCGGGGAGCTGTTTTTT
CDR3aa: CASSQKNTGELFF

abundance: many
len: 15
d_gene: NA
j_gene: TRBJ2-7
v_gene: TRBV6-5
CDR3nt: TGTGCCAGCAGTTATGATTCCGGGTACACCTACGAGCAGTACTTC
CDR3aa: CASSYDSGYTYEQYF

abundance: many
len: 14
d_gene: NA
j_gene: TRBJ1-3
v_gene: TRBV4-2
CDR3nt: TGTGCCAGCAGCCGATCTGGAGGGGGAAACACCATATATTTT
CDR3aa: CASSRSGGGNTIYF